This T cell receptor (beta chain) was identified during a study of cytomegalovirus exposure and HLA in healthy donors. Notes on the study in general: The study put 150 or so TCR beta chains on its list as cytomegalovirus-associated.

As regards this clone: Its antigen is not identified.

The PCR had 60 Vbeta and 13 Jbeta primers. Repertoires were generated with immunoSEQ multiplex PCR, while TCRdb's copy carries only in-frame clones and drops some. Across about 79,000 clones, the top ten clones capture approximately 4.2% of the sample. Germline CDR1 and CDR2: SGHTA and FQGNSA. V was pared by 5 bases and J by 4 bases, with 9 bases of the junction left unmatched. There are 17 residues in the CDR3. The gene calls are TRBV7-2 and TRBJ2-7; 15 positions match TRBD2. The sample comprised PBMCs. The TCR originated in a man aged 25-45 years in good health and CMV-seronegative. The CDR3 DNA reads as TGTGCCAGCAGCAGAGGACTAGCGGGAGGGCCGGGTTACGAGCAGTACTTC. Translating it yields CASSRGLAGGPGYEQYF. The full variable domain, in which reference TRBV7-2 and TRBJ2-7 provide the parts outside the CDR3, is GAGVSQSPSNKVTEKGKDVELRCDPISGHTALYWYRQSLGQGLEFLIYFQGNSAPDKSGLPSDRFSAERTGGSVSTLTIQRTQQEDSAVYLCASSRGLAGGPGYEQYFGPGTRLTVT.